The 22 T cell receptor beta chains listed next were all sequenced from one sample in a study of blood T cells in healthy people across ages. It was with a sample-barcoded 5' primer and a J-beta primer mix that a second PCR of roughly 7 to 12 cycles was run. TCRdb recomputed calls from the 5' RACE reads with MiXCR, one row per CDR3 protein. The sample shows more than 650,000 distinct CDR3 sequences, roughly 25% of them seen only once. These same data were also listed under a study on T cells of mothers and their children.

The specimen sequenced was blood. The receptors derive from a boy aged 10-17 years in good health.

The sample holds a few counts of this clonotype. This sequence joins TRBV5-1 and TRBJ1-5, with D perhaps TRBD1 (5 bases). From germline, CDR1 is SGHRS and CDR2 YFSETQ. This CDR3 is 14 amino acids long. V dropped 4 bases and J dropped 5 bases, with 13 bases sitting between them. CDR3 nucleotide sequence: TGCGCCAGCAGCCCGGGAGGGGTGCATCAGCCCCAGCATTTT. As protein: CASSPGGVHQPQHF.

This clonotype was counted only a few times. The chain joins TRBV3-1 to TRBJ2-7; no firm D call. The germline V gene has CDR1 LGHDT and CDR2 YNNKEL (reference sequence). This CDR3 has 12 amino acids. V was cut by 1 base and J by 5 bases, with 6 bases left in between. CDR3 bases: TGTGCCAGCAGCCAAGTATGGAACGAGCAGTACTTC. Translated: CASSQVWNEQYF.

The rearrangement joins TRBV7-9 to TRBJ1-5; TRBD1 aligns across 8 bases. The germline gives CDR1 SEHNR, CDR2 FQNEAQ (reference sequence). The length of the CDR3 is 15 residues. V trimming: 2 bases; J trimming: 11 bases; junction bases outside the gene matches: 11. DNA for the CDR3: TGTGCCAGCAGCTTAACGGGACAGGCCGAGGCAGCCCAGCATTTT. Protein: CASSLTGQAEAAQHF.

The sample holds one count of this clonotype. The V gene is TRBV12-3 or TRBV12-4, the J gene TRBJ2-3; TRBD2 might be the D (6 bases). CDR3 length: 16 residues. Trimming took off 6 bases at V and 1 base at J, with 17 bases between the two ends. Here the CDR3 DNA reads TGTGCCAGCAGACTTAGCGAGGGACTTCGCACAGATACGCAGTATTTT. Its protein product is CASRLSEGLRTDTQYF.

This chain connects TRBV19 to TRBJ1-1; D uncertain. Trimming removed 3 bases from V and 2 bases from J, with 7 bases in between. Germline lookup yields CDR1 LNHDA and CDR2 SQIVND (reference sequence). This CDR3 is 13 amino acids long. The DNA of the CDR3 is TGTGCCAGTAGTATCCCCCCAAACACTGAAGCTTTCTTT. Its protein is CASSIPPNTEAFF.

On this clonotype: With a much larger clone just one base away, this may be a read error. The DNA of the CDR3 is TGTGCCAGCAGCTGGACAGGGGACACCGGGGAGCTGTTTTTT. It encodes CASSWTGDTGELFF. The chain recombines TRBV7-2 with TRBJ2-2; 9 nucleotides line up with TRBD1. The J segment lost 3 bases and the V segment lost 4 bases, leaving 0 bases of the junction unmatched. The CDR3 is made up of 14 amino acids. The germline gives CDR1 SGHTA, CDR2 FQGNSA.

The gene calls are TRBV9 and TRBJ1-4, with no clear D. The V and J ends lost 3 bases and 8 bases respectively, with 17 bases between them. Per germline, CDR1 SGDLS and CDR2 YYNGEE. The CDR3 spans 15 residues. CDR3 coding DNA: TGTGCCAGCAGCGCTACTGGGAGGGTAGAAGAAAAACTGTTTTTT. As protein: CASSATGRVEEKLFF.

The CDR3 reads CSARIILEVNTEAFF. The CDR3 DNA reads as TGCAGTGCTAGGATCATTTTGGAAGTGAACACTGAAGCTTTCTTT. V usage is TRBV20-1 and J usage is TRBJ1-1; D is unclear. The V and J ends lost 3 bases and 0 bases respectively, with 14 bases between them. CDR1 is DFQATT and CDR2 is SNEGSKA in the germline V gene (reference sequence). This CDR3 contains 15 residues.

The V gene is TRBV6-2 or TRBV6-3, the J gene TRBJ1-2; D not certain. Trimming shortened V by 8 bases and J by 5 bases, and 6 bases separated the two germline ends. Germline V gene lookup returns CDR1 MNHEY and CDR2 SVGEGT. The CDR3 is 10 residues long. CDR3 amino acids: CASFYYGYTF. The DNA for the CDR3 is TGTGCCAGCTTTTATTATGGCTACACCTTC.

In this sample, this clonotype turned up a few times. The V and J genes are TRBV11-2 and TRBJ1-1; 8 nucleotides line up with TRBD1. The junction had 13 bases not matched to a gene; V was cut back by 7 bases and J by 6 bases. The CDR3 totals 15 residues. Germline values: CDR1 SGHAT, CDR2 FQNNGV. CDR3 nucleotide sequence: TGTGCCAGCACCGAACTTAGACAGGGGAGGGCTGAAGCTTTCTTT. This encodes CASTELRQGRAEAFF. Combining the CDR3 with reference TRBV11-2 and TRBJ1-1 gives the whole variable domain EAGVAQSPRYKIIEKRQSVAFWCNPISGHATLYWYQQILGQGPKLLIQFQNNGVVDDSQLPKDRFSAERLKGVDSTLKIQPAKLEDSAVYLCASTELRQGRAEAFFGQGTRLTVV.

The table lists this clonotype with a few counts. The V and J genes are TRBV28 and TRBJ1-5; no firm D call. Germline lookup yields CDR1 MDHEN and CDR2 SYDVKM. V lost 7 bases, J lost 4 bases, and 8 bases lay in between. The CDR3 is 12 residues long. The CDR3, as DNA: TGTGCCAGCACCATCCCTAATCAGCCCCAGCATTTT. Protein: CASTIPNQPQHF.

This clonotype occurred once. The chain carries TRBV2 and TRBJ1-2; 10 positions agree with TRBD1. The CDR3 sequence is 15 residues long. The V gene end was trimmed by 5 bases and the J gene end by 5 bases; junction bases not matched to a gene: 8. Germline lookup yields CDR1 SNHLY and CDR2 FYNNEI. The CDR3 is CASSRTRQGAYGYTF. The CDR3 DNA sequence: TGTGCCAGCAGTCGCACCCGACAGGGGGCATATGGCTACACCTTC. Complete variable domain (other parts from reference TRBV2 and TRBJ1-2): EPEVTQTPSHQVTQMGQEVILRCVPISNHLYFYWYRQILGQKVEFLVSFYNNEISEKSEIFDDQFSVERPDGSNFTLKIRSTKLEDSAMYFCASSRTRQGAYGYTFGSGTRLTVV.

In its sample, this clonotype was seen a few times. A junction boundary mismatches the germline segment, possibly from a read error. This sequence joins TRBV27 and TRBJ2-5, with D tentatively TRBD1 (6 bases). CDR3 length equals 17 residues. CDR1 and CDR2 from the germline V gene are MNHEY and SMNVEV (reference sequence). The CDR3 DNA reads TGTGCCAGCAGTTTAGAGGGCCCCCCCAGGGGTCAAGAGGCCCAGTACTTC. Protein product: CASSLEGPPRGQEAQYF.

This clonotype was counted many times. The CDR3 here is CASSYSPTGNQETQYF. CDR3 nucleotide sequence: TGTGCCAGCAGTTACTCGCCGACAGGGAACCAAGAGACCCAGTACTTC. The chain links TRBV6-5 to TRBJ2-5; 7 bases are a match to TRBD1. CDR3 length: 16 amino acids. Looked up from germline, CDR1 is MNHEY and CDR2 is SVGAGI. J lost 0 bases, V lost 0 bases, and 4 bases had no gene match.

This clonotype was seen more than once but under ten times. The chain couples TRBV14 to TRBJ2-1, with TRBD2 matching 11 bases. The CDR3 length is 14 residues. Per germline, CDR1 SGHDN and CDR2 FVKESK. V lost 5 bases, J lost 9 bases, and 6 bases stayed unmatched. The CDR3: CASSITSGSGEQFF. The CDR3 bases are TGTGCCAGCAGCATAACTAGCGGGAGCGGTGAGCAGTTCTTC.

The chain employs TRBV28 and TRBJ1-2, with unresolved D. Germline loops: CDR1 MDHEN, CDR2 SYDVKM. The length of the CDR3 is 12 residues. Trimming stripped 3 bases from V and 5 bases from J, with 7 bases between. The CDR3 reads CASSLRVYGYTF. Written as DNA, the CDR3 is TGTGCCAGCAGTTTGCGAGTATATGGCTACACCTTC.

This clonotype was counted ten times or more. This chain uses TRBV29-1 with TRBJ2-5; D perhaps matches TRBD2 (5 bases). In germline, CDR1 is SQVTM, CDR2 ANQGSEA. This CDR3 contains 12 residues. The germline V and J ends were trimmed by 4 bases and 2 bases, with 8 bases remaining between them. CDR3 nucleotide sequence: TGCAGCGTTGGAGGGAGTCAAGAGACCCAGTACTTC. Translating it yields CSVGGSQETQYF. The variable domain in full, completed from reference TRBV29-1 and TRBJ2-5, reads SAVISQKPSRDICQRGTSLTIQCQVDSQVTMMFWYRQQPGQSLTLIATANQGSEATYESGFVIDKFPISRPNLTFSTLTVSNMSPEDSSIYLCSVGGSQETQYFGPGTRLLVL.

There are a few counts of this clonotype. V and J are TRBV6-1 and TRBJ1-6, with 10 positions matching TRBD1. Germline-derived CDR1 and CDR2 are MNHNS and SASEGT. The CDR3 sequence is 16 residues long. Trimming cost V 6 bases and J 12 bases; bases outside gene matches: 14. The CDR3 DNA follows: TGTGCCAGCAGCCCAACCGGGACAGGGGCAAGAGGACCCCTCCACTTT. Encoded protein: CASSPTGTGARGPLHF.

This clonotype has a handful of counts. The rearrangement joins TRBV20-1 to TRBJ1-4; 10 nucleotides agree with TRBD1. CDR3 length equals 13 residues. The germline gives CDR1 DFQATT, CDR2 SNEGSKA (reference sequence). Trimming removed 5 bases from V and 6 bases from J; junction bases left unmatched: 3. The CDR3 reads CSAPGQGYEKLFF. Here the CDR3 DNA reads TGCAGTGCTCCGGGACAGGGGTATGAAAAACTGTTTTTT.

This clonotype has only a few counts. J is TRBJ2-7 and V is TRBV12-5; 12 positions match TRBD1. The V segment lost 5 bases and the J segment 4 bases; nucleotides outside the gene matches: 6. Germline V lookup: CDR1 LGHNT, CDR2 FRNRAP. The CDR3 has 15 amino acids. Here the CDR3 reads CASGIPGQGAYEQYF. CDR3 bases: TGTGCTAGTGGTATACCGGGACAGGGGGCTTACGAGCAGTACTTC.

The chain is built from TRBV10-1 and TRBJ2-1; unclear D gene. The last part of the DNA fits TRBJ2-7 better; the J call may be wrong. The CDR3 contains 16 residues. Germline lookup yields CDR1 WNHNN and CDR2 SYGVQD (reference sequence). The DNA of the CDR3 is TGCGCCAGCAGGAGCCTTTGGTTAGCCCTCGGCTACGAGCAGTACTTC. Protein: CASRSLWLALGYEQYF.

The genes are TRBV9 and TRBJ2-6, with TRBD1 matching over 7 bases. Looked up from germline, CDR1 is SGDLS and CDR2 is YYNGEE. The CDR3 runs to 17 residues. The V and J ends lost 3 bases and 0 bases, in that order; junction bases with no gene match: 6. The CDR3 sequence is CASSGRDRVSGANVLTF. The CDR3 coding sequence is TGTGCCAGCAGCGGCCGGGACAGAGTCTCTGGGGCCAACGTCCTGACTTTC. The full variable domain, its missing parts supplied by reference TRBV9 and TRBJ2-6, is DSGVTQTPKHLITATGQRVTLRCSPRSGDLSVYWYQQSLDQGLQFLIQYYNGEERAKGNILERFSAQQFPDLHSELNLSSLELGDSALYFCASSGRDRVSGANVLTFGAGSRLTVL.